The 11 T cell receptor beta chains reported below all come from one sample, sequenced in a study of identical twins. TCRdb ran MiXCR on the 5' RACE reads and lists one entry per CDR3 protein. The table lists just over 450,000 distinct CDR3 sequences, more than 13% of them singletons. These data also featured in a second study, about yellow fever vaccine responses in identical twins.

Sequences were obtained from CD4+ T cells sorted from blood. The receptors were gathered from a woman between 18 and 30 years old in good health.

This clonotype was detected a few times. The chain combines TRBV18 with TRBJ2-5; D remains unclear. The CDR3 extends over 14 amino acids. Germline CDR1 KGHSH, CDR2 LQKENI. V was shortened by 3 bases and J by 5 bases, with 13 bases between the two germline ends. CDR3 sequence: CASSPNLGRETQYF. In DNA, the CDR3 is TGTGCCAGCTCACCTAATCTAGGGCGGGAGACCCAGTACTTC.

In its sample, this clonotype was seen many times. One end of the junction varies from germline; a read error may be responsible. The chain recombines TRBV5-1 with TRBJ2-1; tentatively, D is TRBD1 or TRBD2 (6 bases each). Germline CDR1 reads SGHRS; CDR2 reads YFSETQ. The length of the CDR3 is 15 residues. CDR3 amino acids: CASSLGGSSYNEQFF. CDR3 DNA: TGTGCCAGCAGCTTAGGGGGGAGCTCCTACAATGAGCAGTTCTTC.

V gene TRBV30 combines with J gene TRBJ2-2; maybe TRBD2 (6 bases). The CDR3 has 13 amino acids. Germline V lookup: CDR1 GTSNPN, CDR2 SVGIG (reference sequence). With 4 bases removed from V and 5 bases from J, the gap between germline ends came to 11 bases. The DNA for the CDR3 is TGTGCCTGGAAACCGGGAGTAACCGGGGAGCTGTTTTTT. Encoded protein: CAWKPGVTGELFF.

The rearrangement joins TRBV6-1 to TRBJ2-7; D is tentatively TRBD1 or TRBD2 (5 bases each). Germline values: CDR1 MNHNS, CDR2 SASEGT. Trimming removed 3 bases at V and 2 bases at J, with 14 bases between. The CDR3 totals 15 residues. The CDR3 loop is CASSENPGRTYEQYF. DNA of the CDR3: TGTGCCAGCAGTGAGAATCCGGGACGAACCTACGAGCAGTACTTC.

The J gene is TRBJ2-7, the V gene TRBV20-1, with D hard to call. Germline V gives CDR1 DFQATT, CDR2 SNEGSKA (reference sequence). CDR3 length equals 13 residues. The V end was cut by 3 bases, the J end by 2 bases, with 11 bases between. CDR3 loop: CSARQRQTYEQYF. Here the CDR3 DNA reads TGCAGTGCTAGGCAAAGACAAACCTACGAGCAGTACTTC.

The chain combines TRBV7-3 with TRBJ2-2, with D uncertain. The CDR3 is 14 residues long. Germline-derived CDR1 and CDR2 are SGHTA and FQGTGA. V was trimmed by 6 bases and J by 4 bases, leaving 12 bases between them. The CDR3 DNA follows: TGTGCCAGCAGGGAAGTGTCCGCCACCGGGGAGCTGTTTTTT. Protein product: CASREVSATGELFF. Filled out from reference TRBV7-3 and TRBJ2-2, the complete variable domain reads GAGVSQTPSNKVTEKGKYVELRCDPISGHTALYWYRQSLGQGPEFLIYFQGTGAADDSGLPNDRFFAVRPEGSVSTLKIQRTERGDSAVYLCASREVSATGELFFGEGSRLTVL.

This clonotype was seen only a few times. The V call is TRBV10-3, the J call TRBJ2-1; maybe TRBD1 (6 bases). The germline V gene has CDR1 ENHRY and CDR2 SYGVKD. CDR3 length: 12 amino acids. The V and J ends lost 2 bases and 7 bases respectively, with 6 bases between them. The CDR3 loop is CAISERGNEQFF. The CDR3 DNA reads as TGTGCCATCAGTGAGAGGGGGAATGAGCAGTTCTTC.

This clonotype was seen only a few times. The DNA of the CDR3 is TGTGCCAGCAGCTCTAGGGCCAGGAGATCCAATGAGCAGTTCTTC. This encodes CASSSRARRSNEQFF. The gene calls are TRBV11-2 and TRBJ2-1; D not resolved. Trimming removed 4 bases at V and 6 bases at J, with 16 bases between. CDR3 size: 15 residues. The germline V gene encodes CDR1 SGHAT and CDR2 FQNNGV.

This clonotype was seen a handful of times. V and J are TRBV7-6 and TRBJ2-7; D possibly uses TRBD1 or TRBD2 (5 bases each). Germline CDR1 is SGHVS and CDR2 is FNYEAQ. Trimming cost V 2 bases and J 3 bases, with 14 bases left between them. The CDR3 loop spans 15 amino acids. The CDR3 loop reads CASSLIPGTLYEQYF. CDR3 DNA: TGTGCCAGCAGCTTAATTCCAGGGACCCTCTACGAGCAGTACTTC.

This clonotype was observed a handful of times. This chain connects TRBV5-1 to TRBJ1-6, with D unclear. CDR3 length: 14 amino acids. The germline CDR1 and CDR2 sequences are SGHRS and YFSETQ. Trimming cost V 0 bases and J 6 bases, with 7 bases left between them. This CDR3 reads CASSLVSSNSPLHF. The CDR3 DNA reads as TGCGCCAGCAGCTTGGTTTCCAGTAATTCACCCCTCCACTTT.

This clonotype was seen more than once but under ten times. This chain links TRBV11-2 with TRBJ2-7, with 8 bases lining up with TRBD2. The V and J ends lost 1 base and 2 bases, in that order; junction bases with no gene match: 7. This CDR3 has 16 amino acids. Germline CDR1 is SGHAT and CDR2 is FQNNGV. The CDR3 coding sequence is TGTGCCAGCAGCTTAGCCGCGCGGGAGGCGACCTACGAGCAGTACTTC. Translation gives CASSLAAREATYEQYF. Full variable domain (remainder filled in from reference TRBV11-2 and TRBJ2-7): EAGVAQSPRYKIIEKRQSVAFWCNPISGHATLYWYQQILGQGPKLLIQFQNNGVVDDSQLPKDRFSAERLKGVDSTLKIQPAKLEDSAVYLCASSLAAREATYEQYFGPGTRLTVT.